This entry features one T cell receptor beta chain sequence. These data originate in a study of control samples from healthy donors and cancer patients. The CDR3 runs to 17 residues. In germline, CDR1 is MGHRA, CDR2 YSYEKL. Trimming cost V 0 bases and J 1 base, with 15 bases left between them. Profiled with immunoSEQ multiplex PCR; TCRdb holds only in-frame clones, not every one. The sample records roughly 54,000 clones, around 95% being singletons. This chain links TRBV4-1 with TRBJ1-2; maybe TRBD1 (5 bases). The sequenced sample was blood. This sequence originates from a woman in her thirties in good health. CDR3 coding DNA: TGCGCCAGCAGCCAAGATCGTCTACGGGGGTTTAACTATGGCTACACCTTC. Translation: CASSQDRLRGFNYGYTF.